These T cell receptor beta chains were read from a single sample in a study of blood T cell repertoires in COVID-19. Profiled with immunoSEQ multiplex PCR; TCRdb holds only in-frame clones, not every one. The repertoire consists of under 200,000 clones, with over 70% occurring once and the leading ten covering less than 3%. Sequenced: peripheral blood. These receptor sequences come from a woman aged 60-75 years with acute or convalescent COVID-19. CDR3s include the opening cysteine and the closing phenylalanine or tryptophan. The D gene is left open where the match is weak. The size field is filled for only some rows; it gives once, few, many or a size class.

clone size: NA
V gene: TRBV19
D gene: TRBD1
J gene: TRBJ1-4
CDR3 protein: CASSGDRAEKLFF
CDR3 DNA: TGTGCCAGTAGTGGGGACAGGGCTGAAAAACTGTTTTTT

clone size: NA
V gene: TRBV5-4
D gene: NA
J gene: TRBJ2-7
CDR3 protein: CASSLGPQGYEQYF
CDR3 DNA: TGTGCCAGCAGCTTGGGGCCCCAGGGATACGAGCAGTACTTC

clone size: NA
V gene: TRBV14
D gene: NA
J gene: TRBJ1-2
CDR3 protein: CASSQGNSVPYGYTF
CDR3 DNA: TGTGCCAGCAGCCAAGGAAATTCAGTTCCTTATGGCTACACCTTC

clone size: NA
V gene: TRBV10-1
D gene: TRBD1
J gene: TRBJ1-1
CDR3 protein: CASSGGQGGTEAFF
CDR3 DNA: TGCGCCAGCAGTGGGGGACAGGGAGGGACTGAAGCTTTCTTT

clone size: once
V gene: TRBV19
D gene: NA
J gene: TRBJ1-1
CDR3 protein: CASSIRGRTEAFF
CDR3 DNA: TGTGCCAGTAGTATACGAGGGCGGACTGAAGCTTTCTTT

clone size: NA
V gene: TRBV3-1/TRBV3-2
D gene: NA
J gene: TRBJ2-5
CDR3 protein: CASSHRQQDWNGGTQYF
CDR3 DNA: TGTGCCAGCAGCCATCGGCAGCAGGACTGGAACGGGGGGACCCAGTACTTC

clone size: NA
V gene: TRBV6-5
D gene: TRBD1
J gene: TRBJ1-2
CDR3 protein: CASSRDSNYGYTF
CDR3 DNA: TGTGCCAGCAGCCGGGACAGTAACTATGGCTACACCTTC

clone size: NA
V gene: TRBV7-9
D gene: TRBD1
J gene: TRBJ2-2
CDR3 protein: CASSSDRATGELFF
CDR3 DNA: TGTGCCAGCAGCTCCGACAGGGCCACCGGGGAGCTGTTTTTT

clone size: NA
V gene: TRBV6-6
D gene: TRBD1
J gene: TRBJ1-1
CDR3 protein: CASSQDRGNTEAFF
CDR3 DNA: TGTGCCAGCAGCCAAGACAGGGGAAACACTGAAGCTTTCTTT

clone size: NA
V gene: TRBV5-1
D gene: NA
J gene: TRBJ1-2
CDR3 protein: CASSLGADNYGYTF
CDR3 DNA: TGCGCCAGCAGCTTGGGTGCAGATAACTATGGCTACACCTTC

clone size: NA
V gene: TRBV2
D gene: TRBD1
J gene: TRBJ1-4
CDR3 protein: CASSADRNEKLFF
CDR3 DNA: TGTGCCAGCAGTGCGGACAGGAATGAAAAACTGTTTTTT

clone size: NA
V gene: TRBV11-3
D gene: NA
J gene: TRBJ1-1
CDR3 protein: CASSLGGSILGTEAFF
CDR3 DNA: TGTGCCAGCAGCTTAGGCGGATCAATATTGGGCACTGAAGCTTTCTTT